The next 6 T cell receptor beta chains were all read from a single sample in a study of blood T cell repertoires in COVID-19. Some clones are missing from TCRdb's copy, which holds only in-frame ones; the method was immunoSEQ multiplex PCR. The repertoire includes roughly 60,000 clones, over 60% of them detected once, and around 4.4% sits in the top ten. The sequenced material came from peripheral blood. Receptor source: a woman between 70 and 85 years old with COVID-19, enrolled during active disease.

The table lists this clone with a few counts. The chain joins TRBV24-1 to TRBJ2-2; 10 bases match TRBD2. V dropped 0 bases and J dropped 2; count of bases not matched to a gene: 5. The CDR3 contains 18 residues. Germline V lookup: CDR1 KGHDR, CDR2 SFDVKD. The CDR3 nucleotides read TGTGCCACCAGTGATTTGACTAGCGGGGTCATAAACACCGGGGAGCTGTTTTTT. Translating gives CATSDLTSGVINTGELFF.

V usage is TRBV12-2 and J usage is TRBJ1-6; the table's TRBD1 call for D was not verified on the DNA. TRBV12-2 is annotated as a pseudogene. The CDR3 consists of 15 residues. The CDR3 spells CASRLGGSSDSPLHF. CDR3 coding DNA: TGTGCAAGTCGCTTAGGGGGCAGTTCGGATTCACCCCTCCACTTT.

The V call is TRBV6-2 or TRBV6-3, the J call TRBJ1-2, with D maybe TRBD1 (6 bases). Trimming removed 2 bases at V and 7 bases at J, with 17 bases between. This CDR3 comprises 15 residues. Germline CDR1 reads MNHEY; CDR2 reads SVGEGT. The CDR3, as DNA: TGTGCCAGCAGTTACAGTTCCGCGGGGGCCGGTGGCTACACCTTC. Protein: CASSYSSAGAGGYTF.

V is TRBV7-3 and J is TRBJ1-1, with D tentatively TRBD1 (6 bases). The CDR3 length is 15 residues. V was trimmed by 1 base and J by 1 base, leaving 10 bases between them. Germline values: CDR1 SGHTA, CDR2 FQGTGA. CDR3 DNA: TGTGCCAGCAGCTTAAGGGGGCAGACGAACACTGAAGCTTTCTTT. Translated, it gives CASSLRGQTNTEAFF.

The V call is TRBV5-1, the J call TRBJ2-1, with D perhaps matching TRBD2 (5 bases). V was clipped by 0 bases and J by 2 bases, with 12 bases between them. Germline V gene data show CDR1 as SGHRS and CDR2 as YFSETQ. The CDR3 is 16 residues long. The CDR3 DNA is TGCGCCAGCAGCTTGGACCCGGTCGGGGCCTACAATGAGCAGTTCTTC. Its protein product is CASSLDPVGAYNEQFF.

The chain recombines TRBV7-9 with TRBJ2-7; 7 nucleotides align to TRBD2. The CDR3 consists of 15 residues. Germline lookup yields CDR1 SEHNR and CDR2 FQNEAQ (reference sequence). The V and J ends lost 2 bases and 2 bases, in that order; junction bases with no gene match: 6. Written as DNA, the CDR3 is TGTGCCAGCAGCTTATCGTCGAGCGGGACCTACGAGCAGTACGTC. Translating gives CASSLSSSGTYEQYV.